This is a list of T cell receptor beta chains from one sample in a study of blood T cells in healthy people across ages. TCRdb reanalysed the 5' RACE reads using MiXCR and keeps one entry per CDR3 protein. The sample holds about 650,000 distinct CDR3 sequences; approximately 52% are singletons and the top ten take roughly 13%. Sequencing was done on a sample of blood. These receptors were obtained from an elderly woman in good health. Both conserved end residues are part of each CDR3. Fields, in order: J gene, V gene, D gene, clone size, CDR3 protein, CDR3 DNA. D genes are given only for firm matches. Part of the rows lack a size; the others show once, few, many or a class for expanded clones.

TRBJ2-3	TRBV18	NA	many	CASSPMDTQYF	TGTGCCAGCTCACCTATGGATACGCAGTATTTT
TRBJ2-3	TRBV6-6	TRBD1	NA	CASSSIAYRGSTDTQYF	TGTGCCAGCAGTTCGATCGCCTACAGGGGGAGTACAGATACGCAGTATTTT
TRBJ2-1	TRBV29-1	TRBD2	once	CSVLAGGLGNEQFF	TGCAGCGTCCTCGCGGGGGGGCTAGGCAATGAGCAGTTCTTC
TRBJ2-3	TRBV5-1	TRBD1	many	CASSFWTGGTDTQYF	TGCGCCAGCAGCTTTTGGACAGGGGGCACAGATACGCAGTATTTT
TRBJ2-6	TRBV12-3/TRBV12-4	NA	NA	CASSLSSRALGNVLTF	TGTGCCAGCAGTTTATCCTCCAGAGCCTTGGGGAACGTCCTGACTTTC
TRBJ2-1	TRBV5-1	NA	many	CASSVGGTPYNEQFF	TGCGCCAGCAGCGTAGGAGGGACACCTTACAATGAGCAGTTCTTC
TRBJ2-3	TRBV15	NA	few	CATSRAELFRTDTQYF	TGTGCCACCAGCAGAGCCGAACTCTTTAGAACAGATACGCAGTATTTT
TRBJ2-3	TRBV27	NA	many	CASKAASRYGTQYF	TGTGCCAGTAAGGCAGCGAGTAGATACGGTACGCAGTATTTT
TRBJ2-7	TRBV6-5	TRBD2	NA	CASSSGGAGYNEQYF	TGTGCCAGCAGCTCCGGGGGGGCCGGATACAATGAGCAGTACTTC
TRBJ2-1	TRBV20-1	TRBD2	few	CSASGGDVYNEQFF	TGCAGTGCTAGTGGGGGGGATGTCTACAATGAGCAGTTCTTC
TRBJ2-1	TRBV30	NA	NA	CAWSTPGLWNEQFF	TGTGCCTGGAGTACCCCGGGACTTTGGAATGAGCAGTTCTTC
TRBJ2-3	TRBV5-1	NA	many	CASSLVVMTDTDTQYF	TGCGCCAGCAGCTTGGTGGTCATGACTGACACAGATACGCAGTATTTT
TRBJ2-5	TRBV27	TRBD1	NA	CASSLTRDRGGEQYF	TGTGCCAGCAGTTTAACACGGGACAGGGGAGGAGAGCAGTACTTC
TRBJ1-4	TRBV2	NA	NA	CASSTSTYEKLFF	NA
TRBJ1-1	TRBV12-3/TRBV12-4	NA	NA	CASSFPTDLKAFF	TGTGCCAGCAGTTTCCCGACGGATCTCAAAGCTTTCTTT
TRBJ2-7	TRBV5-1	NA	NA	CTSSFGGSYEQYF	TGCACCAGCAGCTTTGGTGGCTCCTACGAGCAGTACTTC
TRBJ2-1	TRBV20-1	TRBD1	many	CSARPGTAINEQFF	TGCAGTGCTAGACCCGGGACAGCTATCAATGAGCAGTTCTTC
TRBJ2-3	TRBV20-1	TRBD2	NA	CSAPPGLAGGITSTDTQYF	TGCAGTGCTCCCCCGGGACTAGCGGGGGGGATCACTAGCACAGATACGCAGTATTTT
TRBJ2-7	TRBV25-1	NA	NA	CASSPPRTYEQYF	TGTGCCAGCAGTCCACCACGAACCTACGAGCAGTACTTC
TRBJ2-7	TRBV2	NA	many	CASSVWIEQYF	TGTGCCAGCAGTGTTTGGATCGAGCAGTACTTC
TRBJ1-5	TRBV24-1	NA	NA	CATSVTGSRPQHF	TGTGCCACCAGTGTTACAGGGTCCAGACCCCAGCATTTT
TRBJ1-1	TRBV27	NA	NA	CASSLSGGLNTEAFF	TGTGCCAGCAGTTTAAGTGGGGGACTGAACACTGAAGCTTTCTTT
TRBJ2-3	TRBV28	TRBD2	NA	CASSRRGLAVTDTQYF	TGTGCCAGCAGCCGACGGGGACTAGCGGTCACAGATACGCAGTATTTT
TRBJ2-7	TRBV28	TRBD2	once	CASSLRPSGTRVHEQYF	TGTGCCAGCAGTCTTCGACCTTCGGGGACTAGGGTACACGAGCAGTACTTC
TRBJ2-7	TRBV7-6	NA	NA	CASSLAPGGVYEQYF	TGTGCCAGCAGCTTAGCGCCTGGGGGCGTCTACGAGCAGTACTTC
TRBJ2-1	TRBV5-1	TRBD2	NA	CASSLYATSGRFNEQFF	TGCGCCAGCAGCCTCTATGCCACTAGCGGGAGATTCAATGAGCAGTTCTTC
TRBJ2-1	TRBV12-3/TRBV12-4	NA	NA	CASSLGALLGAGGEQFF	TGTGCCAGCAGTTTAGGGGCCTTGTTAGGGGCAGGAGGTGAGCAGTTCTTC
TRBJ2-7	TRBV9	TRBD2	NA	CASSVGASGAYEQYF	TGTGCCAGCAGCGTAGGGGCTAGCGGGGCCTACGAGCAGTACTTC
TRBJ2-4	TRBV7-2	NA	NA	CASSLYQLGEQYF	TGTGCCAGCAGCTTATATCAGCTAGGAGAGCAGTACTTC
TRBJ2-7	TRBV28	NA	NA	CASKGAPREQYF	TGTGCCAGCAAAGGGGCCCCGAGGGAGCAGTACTTC